This T cell receptor beta chain was identified during a study of response to subunit inactivated influenza vaccine. Study findings and constraints: Every seasonal influenza vaccination brings in few new T cells, the authors suggested.

TCRdb reprocessed the RT-PCR reads via MiXCR and lists one record per CDR3 protein. Of about 580,000 distinct CDR3 sequences listed, approximately 15% are singletons. Comment on this clonotype: Its antigen is unidentified.

This CDR3 has 14 amino acids. Trimming shortened V by 0 bases and J by 6 bases, and 9 bases separated the two germline ends. Germline CDR1 reads MNHEY; CDR2 reads SVGEGT. The sequence derives from a man in his fifties or sixties who received an inactivated influenza vaccine. The rearrangement uses TRBV6-2 or TRBV6-3 and TRBJ2-1; TRBD2 is a possible D gene (5 bases). This sample comprised PBMCs from blood, obtained 11 to 12 days after vaccination. Here the CDR3 reads CASSYSIGLNEQFF. As DNA, the CDR3 is TGTGCCAGCAGTTACTCGATTGGACTCAATGAGCAGTTCTTC.